The 21 T cell receptor beta chains below all came from one sample that was sequenced in a study of blood T cells in healthy people across ages. The authors ran a second PCR of roughly 7 to 11 cycles using a sample-barcoded 5' primer and a J-beta primer mix. TCRdb reprocessed the 5' RACE reads with MiXCR, giving one entry per CDR3 protein. The table has about 720,000 distinct CDR3 sequences, more than 20% seen once. These data are also associated with another study on T cells of mothers and their children.

Source material: blood. The source is a boy aged 5-17 years in good health.

The chain links TRBV9 to TRBJ1-1, with 9 bases matching TRBD1. Germline V gene lookup returns CDR1 SGDLS and CDR2 YYNGEE. The CDR3 runs to 15 residues. V shed 0 bases, J shed 8 bases, and the junction held 8 bases outside the gene matches. As DNA, the CDR3 is TGTGCCAGCAGCGTAGTCGGGACAGGGTTCCCGGAAGCTTTCTTT. Encoded protein: CASSVVGTGFPEAFF.

J is TRBJ2-5 and V is TRBV2; possible D gene TRBD2, 5 bases. Deletions cut 7 bases from V and 0 bases from J, with 15 bases between. The CDR3 is 15 amino acids. In germline, CDR1 is SNHLY, CDR2 FYNNEI. The CDR3 DNA reads as TGTGCCAGCACTCCCGAGGCGGGTGACCAAGAGACCCAGTACTTC. Its translation is CASTPEAGDQETQYF.

The table lists this clonotype with a few counts. The CDR3 region is CASSQGAGRNSPLHF. The CDR3 region has the DNA TGTGCCAGCAGCCAAGGTGCAGGGAGGAATTCACCCCTCCACTTT. The chain couples TRBV3-1 to TRBJ1-6, with a weak D call TRBD1 (5 bases). Trimming removed 1 base from V and 7 bases from J, with 11 bases in between. CDR3 length equals 15 residues. From germline, CDR1 is LGHDT and CDR2 YNNKEL (reference sequence).

There are a few counts of this clonotype. V is TRBV25-1 and J is TRBJ2-3; D is undetermined. Trimming took 7 bases from V and 2 from J, leaving 10 bases between them. This CDR3 region has 13 residues. CDR1 is MGHDK, CDR2 SYGVNS, per germline. DNA for the CDR3: TGTGCCAGCACTATCCATTCCACAGATACGCAGTATTTT. It specifies CASTIHSTDTQYF.

This clonotype was picked up a small number of times. The V gene is TRBV6-2 or TRBV6-3, the J gene TRBJ1-5; D gene uncertain. The CDR3 covers 13 residues. Germline CDR1 reads MNHEY; CDR2 reads SVGEGT. Trimming took off 3 bases at V and 3 bases at J, with 6 bases between the two ends. The CDR3 here is CASSYVVNQPQHF. CDR3 DNA sequence: TGTGCCAGCAGTTATGTAGTCAATCAGCCCCAGCATTTT.

This clonotype was seen only a few times. V usage is TRBV29-1 and J usage is TRBJ1-5; TRBD1 aligns across 9 bases. Trimming removed 4 bases from V and 6 bases from J; junction bases left unmatched: 7. Germline V lookup: CDR1 SQVTM, CDR2 ANQGSEA. The CDR3 is 14 amino acids. The CDR3 nucleotides read TGCAGCGTTGGGACAGGGGCGGTCTCTCAGCCCCAGCATTTT. It codes for CSVGTGAVSQPQHF. Drawing the rest from reference TRBV29-1 and TRBJ1-5, the complete variable domain is SAVISQKPSRDICQRGTSLTIQCQVDSQVTMMFWYRQQPGQSLTLIATANQGSEATYESGFVIDKFPISRPNLTFSTLTVSNMSPEDSSIYLCSVGTGAVSQPQHFGDGTRLSIL.

This clonotype was observed a few times. At one boundary the junction diverges from the germline segment, which might be a read error. The chain combines TRBV7-7 with TRBJ2-3, with TRBD1 matching over 8 bases. The CDR3 has 15 amino acids. CDR1 and CDR2 (germline): SSHAT, FNYEAQ (reference sequence). The CDR3 region is CASSSTGDGTDTQYF. The DNA of the CDR3 is TGTGCTAGCAGCTCGACAGGGGACGGCACAGATACGCAGTATTTT.

A few counts support this clonotype. This rearrangement joins TRBV7-3 to TRBJ2-7, with 10 bases that match TRBD2. Germline-derived CDR1 and CDR2 are SGHTA and FQGTGA. The CDR3 consists of 16 residues. The V and J ends lost 4 bases and 6 bases, in that order; junction bases with no gene match: 12. This chain's CDR3 is CASSSSTLAGVGEQYF. The DNA of the CDR3 is TGTGCCAGCAGCTCATCCACTCTAGCGGGAGTCGGCGAGCAGTACTTC.

This clonotype occurred a few times. This sequence joins TRBV7-2 and TRBJ2-5, with TRBD2 matching 8 bases. Looked up from germline, CDR1 is SGHTA and CDR2 is FQGNSA. The CDR3 length is 17 residues. V dropped 5 bases and J dropped 1; count of bases not matched to a gene: 12. The chain's CDR3 is CASSPGGLGTSQETQYF. The CDR3 DNA is TGTGCCAGCAGCCCCGGGGGACTAGGAACCTCCCAAGAGACCCAGTACTTC.

The V call is TRBV7-2, the J call TRBJ2-5; TRBD2 might be the D (5 bases). The tail of the sequence fits TRBJ2-7 better, so the J call may be wrong. The CDR3 has 12 residues. From germline, CDR1 is SGHTA and CDR2 FQGNSA. In DNA, the CDR3 is TGTGCCAGCGCAGCGGAAGTAGGCGAGCAGTACTTC. Amino acids: CASAAEVGEQYF.

The chain uses TRBV6-2 or TRBV6-3 and TRBJ2-3; no firm D call. CDR3 size: 13 residues. Per the germline V gene, CDR1 is MNHEY and CDR2 is SVGEGT. V was clipped by 7 bases and J by 1 base, with 9 bases between them. The CDR3 DNA is TGTGCCAGCACCGCCGACCGCACAGATACGCAGTATTTT. It specifies CASTADRTDTQYF.

V gene TRBV27 combines with J gene TRBJ2-5; D is perhaps TRBD1 (6 bases). The CDR3 loop spans 15 amino acids. The germline V and J ends were trimmed by 5 bases and 3 bases, with 16 bases remaining between them. The germline V gene has CDR1 MNHEY and CDR2 SMNVEV (reference sequence). In DNA form, the CDR3 reads TGTGCCAGCAGTCCCCTCCGCCGGACAGAAGAGACCCAGTACTTC. Amino acids: CASSPLRRTEETQYF.

This clonotype turned up a few times. The J gene is TRBJ2-3, the V gene TRBV5-6; D tentatively reads TRBD1 or TRBD2 (5 bases each). V was pared by 4 bases and J by 6 bases, with 21 bases between. The CDR3 loop spans 16 amino acids. CDR1 is SGHDT, CDR2 YYEEEE, per germline. The CDR3 region is CASSPRDLPGMDTQYF. The CDR3 DNA is TGTGCCAGCAGCCCCAGGGACCTCCCTGGGATGGATACGCAGTATTTT.

The V gene is TRBV7-3, the J gene TRBJ2-7; tentatively, D is TRBD2 (7 bases). Germline CDR1 reads SGHTA; CDR2 reads FQGTGA. This CDR3 spans 15 amino acids. The V end was cut by 5 bases, the J end by 2 bases, with 16 bases between. CDR3 in amino acids: CASSVFPGGTYEQYF. The CDR3 nucleotides are TGTGCCAGCAGCGTTTTCCCGGGGGGCACCTACGAGCAGTACTTC.

This clonotype turned up a few times. The chain couples TRBV7-2 to TRBJ2-5, with 9 bases that match TRBD2. Germline V gene data show CDR1 as SGHTA and CDR2 as FQGNSA. V lost 3 bases to trimming and J lost 3 bases; unmatched junction nucleotides: 2. This CDR3 is built from 14 residues. The CDR3 spells CASSFRLAEETQYF. The CDR3, as DNA: TGTGCCAGCAGCTTCCGACTAGCGGAAGAGACCCAGTACTTC.

A few counts support this clonotype. The rearrangement links TRBV7-2 to TRBJ1-6; unclear D gene. Trimming stripped 3 bases from V and 5 bases from J, with 8 bases between. Per the germline V gene, CDR1 is SGHTA and CDR2 is FQGNSA. This CDR3 contains 14 residues. In DNA, the CDR3 is TGTGCCAGCAGCTTGGTACGGAATAATTCACCCCTCCACTTT. This codes for CASSLVRNNSPLHF.

V is TRBV18 and J is TRBJ2-3; 12 bases map to TRBD1. V lost 4 bases to trimming and J lost 1 base; unmatched junction nucleotides: 6. Germline values: CDR1 KGHSH, CDR2 LQKENI. The CDR3 has 17 amino acids. The CDR3 DNA reads as TGTGCCAGCTCACGGACCGGGACAGGGGGCCGCACAGATACGCAGTATTTT. It yields the protein CASSRTGTGGRTDTQYF.

This clonotype was observed a few times. The chain combines TRBV29-1 with TRBJ2-1, with D possibly matching TRBD1 (6 bases). The CDR3 is 13 residues long. Germline loops: CDR1 SQVTM, CDR2 ANQGSEA. Trimming took off 7 bases at V and 1 base at J, with 11 bases between the two ends. CDR3 sequence (DNA): TGCAGCGCAGGGGCGTTATCCTACAATGAGCAGTTCTTC. Its protein product is CSAGALSYNEQFF.

The rearrangement links TRBV4-1 to TRBJ2-4, with a weak D call TRBD2 (6 bases). The CDR3 totals 17 residues. CDR1 MGHRA and CDR2 YSYEKL come from the germline V gene. Trimming took off 1 base at V and 3 bases at J, with 16 bases between the two ends. The CDR3 DNA reads TGCGCCAGCAGCCAAGCGACCTGGGGGGTGGACAAAAACATTCAGTACTTC. As protein: CASSQATWGVDKNIQYF.

A note on this clonotype: One end of the junction fails to match germline, which may point to a read error. The CDR3 here is CASRKGVTVPNYGCTF. The CDR3 DNA sequence: TGTGCCAGCAGAAAGGGCGTAACCGTGCCTAACTATGGCTGCACCTTC. V gene TRBV12-3 or TRBV12-4 combines with J gene TRBJ1-2; D is unresolved. This CDR3 comprises 16 residues.

This clonotype was seen a handful of times. The J gene is TRBJ1-6, the V gene TRBV5-1; D not resolved. The V gene lost 5 bases and the J gene lost 6 bases, with 15 bases spanning the gap. The CDR3 length is 15 residues. The V gene's germline CDR1 is SGHRS and CDR2 YFSETQ. The CDR3 coding sequence is TGCGCCAGCAGACTGGGATGGGGATCTAATTCACCCCTCCACTTT. This translates into CASRLGWGSNSPLHF.